This TCR beta chain was observed in a study of CD8+CD57+ T cells in acquired aplastic anemia. Study details: The study obtained an average of about 3.4 ug of DNA from sorted CD4+ and CD8+ cells.

General study findings and limits: Roughly 28 was the count of CD8+ CDR3 sequences that patients shared with controls.

The patients chosen for sequencing had shown expansion of CD8+CD57+ cells (detected by flow cytometry). TCR beta VDJ and CDR3 profiles were obtained from a genomic DNA template. One entry per CDR3 protein results from TCRdb running MiXCR on the reads. The sample has about half a million distinct CDR3 sequences; about a third are singletons. This clonotype was counted between two and nine times. Its specificity is unknown. The germline V gene has CDR1 SGHRS and CDR2 YFSETQ. This CDR3 comprises 12 residues. The germline V and J ends were trimmed by 4 bases and 5 bases, with 9 bases remaining between them.

The chain is built from TRBV5-1 and TRBJ2-5; D may be TRBD1 (5 bases). This sequence was found in a human donor with aplastic anemia. Sample: sorted CD4+, CD8+, or CD8+CD57+ T cells (not recorded which) from PBMCs. This CDR3 reads CASSPRAETQYF. The CDR3 DNA follows: TGCGCCAGCAGCCCCAGGGCCGAGACCCAGTACTTC.